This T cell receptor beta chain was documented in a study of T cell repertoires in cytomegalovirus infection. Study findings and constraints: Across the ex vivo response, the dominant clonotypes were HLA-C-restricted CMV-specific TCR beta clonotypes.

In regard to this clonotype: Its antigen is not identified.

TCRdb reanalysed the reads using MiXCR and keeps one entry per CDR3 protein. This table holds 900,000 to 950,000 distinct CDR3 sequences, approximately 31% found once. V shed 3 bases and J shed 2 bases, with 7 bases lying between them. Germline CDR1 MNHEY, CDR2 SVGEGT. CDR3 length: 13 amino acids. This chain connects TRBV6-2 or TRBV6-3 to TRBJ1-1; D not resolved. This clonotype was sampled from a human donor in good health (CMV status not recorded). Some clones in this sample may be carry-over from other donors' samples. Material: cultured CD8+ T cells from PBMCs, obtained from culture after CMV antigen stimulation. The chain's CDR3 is CASSYFANTEAFF. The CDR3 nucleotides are TGTGCCAGCAGTTATTTCGCAAACACTGAAGCTTTCTTT.